What follows are 20 T cell receptor beta chains derived from one specimen sequenced in a study of shared clonotypes between healthy human individuals. Assay used: immunoSEQ multiplex PCR; TCRdb lists only in-frame clones, some missing. This table has around 2.1 million clones, approximately 94% appearing once. Sequencing was done on a sample of naive CD4+ T cells sorted from blood. The subset is: CD45RA+ positively selected. The receptors were gathered from a young man in good health.

This chain connects TRBV28 to TRBJ2-5, with a weak D call TRBD2 (5 bases). The V gene lost 4 bases and the J gene lost 5 bases, with 23 bases spanning the gap. Germline CDR1 reads MDHEN; CDR2 reads SYDVKM. The CDR3 is 17 amino acids. Here the CDR3 DNA reads TGTGCCAGCAGTTCCTCTCCCTTCGGTTTGGGAGAGGAGACCCAGTACTTC. Protein: CASSSSPFGLGEETQYF.

For the CDR3, the DNA is TGTGCCAGCAGTTTATTGCCCGGGACAGGGGCTAATGAAGCTTTCTTT. Amino acids: CASSLLPGTGANEAFF. The chain couples TRBV27 to TRBJ1-1, with 10 bases fitting TRBD1. Germline-derived CDR1 and CDR2 are MNHEY and SMNVEV (reference sequence). The CDR3 loop spans 16 amino acids. J was trimmed by 7 bases and V by 1 base; bases with no gene match: 9.

Of note for this clone: Other DNA sequences from this sample encode an identical CDR3 as well. The rearrangement joins TRBV19 to TRBJ2-7; no firm D call. Trimming took 3 bases from V and 0 from J, leaving 9 bases between them. Germline V lookup: CDR1 LNHDA, CDR2 SQIVND (reference sequence). The CDR3 has 14 amino acids. CDR3 bases: TGTGCCAGTAGTATTGGGCCGGGCTCCTACGAGCAGTACTTC. This translates into CASSIGPGSYEQYF.

The chain joins TRBV6-6 to TRBJ2-7, with D possibly matching TRBD1 (6 bases). Germline V gives CDR1 MNHNY, CDR2 SVGAGI (reference sequence). V was trimmed by 5 bases and J by 4 bases, leaving 18 bases between them. This CDR3 comprises 15 residues. CDR3 nucleotides: TGTGCCAGCAGTGCCGTGAAACAGGGTGCGTACGAGCAGTACTTC. This codes for CASSAVKQGAYEQYF.

This chain connects TRBV21-1 to TRBJ2-1. TRBV21-1 is recorded as a pseudogene. The CDR3 covers 14 residues. The CDR3 spells CASSKAAAYNEQFF. The CDR3 nucleotides read TGTGCCAGCAGCAAAGCGGCAGCATACAATGAGCAGTTCTTC.

This sequence joins TRBV7-2 and TRBJ2-7, with TRBD1 identical over 9 bases. The ends lost 6 bases at V and 10 bases at J; junction bases unmatched: 10. The CDR3 contains 13 residues. Germline V CDR1 and CDR2: SGHTA, FQGNSA. This chain's CDR3 is CASSPAWDREQYF. The DNA for the CDR3 is TGTGCCAGCAGTCCGGCCTGGGACAGGGAACAGTACTTC.

The J gene is TRBJ2-2, the V gene TRBV9; D gene uncertain. The CDR3 consists of 15 residues. Germline V gene lookup returns CDR1 SGDLS and CDR2 YYNGEE. Trimming shortened V by 0 bases and J by 7 bases, and 13 bases separated the two germline ends. The CDR3 DNA is TGTGCCAGCAGCGTAGATCTCCTTACGAGCGGGGAGCTGTTTTTT. Translation gives CASSVDLLTSGELFF.

V gene TRBV5-4 combines with J gene TRBJ1-1; 7 bases are a match to TRBD1. CDR3 length: 15 amino acids. Trimming at V came to 4 bases and at J to 3 bases, leaving 9 bases not matched to a gene. Germline loops: CDR1 SGHNT, CDR2 YYREEE (reference sequence). The CDR3 nucleotides are TGTGCCAGCAGCATTGACCTAGGGGGCTACACTGAAGCTTTCTTT. Its protein is CASSIDLGGYTEAFF.

The rearrangement uses TRBV6-4 and TRBJ2-1, with unresolved D. Trimming removed 3 bases at V and 5 bases at J, with 8 bases between. The germline V gene has CDR1 MRHNA and CDR2 SNTAGT. The CDR3 spans 13 residues. For the CDR3, the DNA is TGTGCCAGCAGTGAGGCAGGTCACAATGAGCAGTTCTTC. The encoded protein is CASSEAGHNEQFF.

The chain links TRBV11-2 to TRBJ2-3; maybe TRBD1 (6 bases). The germline V and J ends were trimmed by 5 bases and 1 base, with 16 bases remaining between them. Germline V lookup: CDR1 SGHAT, CDR2 FQNNGV. This CDR3 has 16 amino acids. Written as DNA, the CDR3 is TGTGCCAGCAGCCCAATGGACAGATACGGCACAGATACGCAGTATTTT. This gives the protein CASSPMDRYGTDTQYF. The variable domain in full, completed from reference TRBV11-2 and TRBJ2-3, reads EAGVAQSPRYKIIEKRQSVAFWCNPISGHATLYWYQQILGQGPKLLIQFQNNGVVDDSQLPKDRFSAERLKGVDSTLKIQPAKLEDSAVYLCASSPMDRYGTDTQYFGPGTRLTVL.

The rearrangement joins TRBV2 to TRBJ1-4, with TRBD1 as a possible D gene (6 bases). V lost 1 base and J 8 bases, leaving 11 bases between the germline ends. The CDR3 spans 14 residues. Germline CDR1 reads SNHLY; CDR2 reads FYNNEI. For the CDR3, the DNA is TGTGCCAGCAGTGAAGGGACAGTCGGGGAAAAACTGTTTTTT. This gives the protein CASSEGTVGEKLFF.

The chain combines TRBV4-1 with TRBJ1-2; TRBD1 matches at 8 bases. Unmatched junction bases numbered 7, after V lost 2 bases and J lost 8 bases. The germline CDR1 and CDR2 sequences are MGHRA and YSYEKL. This CDR3 is 14 amino acids long. The CDR3 loop is CASSQPGTGGGYTF. In nucleotides, the CDR3 is TGCGCCAGCAGCCAACCTGGGACAGGCGGAGGCTACACCTTC.

The J gene is TRBJ1-6, the V gene TRBV30; D is unclear. V was pared by 0 bases and J by 0 bases, with 6 bases between. Germline-derived CDR1 and CDR2 are GTSNPN and SVGIG (reference sequence). The CDR3 totals 15 residues. The CDR3 region is CAWSVQSSYNSPLHF. The CDR3 coding sequence is TGTGCCTGGAGTGTCCAGAGCTCCTATAATTCACCCCTCCACTTT.

This rearrangement joins TRBV19 to TRBJ1-2; 10 bases align to TRBD1. The ends lost 4 bases at V and 6 bases at J; junction bases unmatched: 5. The CDR3 length is 14 residues. Germline CDR1 LNHDA, CDR2 SQIVND (reference sequence). CDR3 region: CASSSDRGRDGYTF. The DNA of the CDR3 is TGTGCCAGTAGTAGCGACAGGGGGCGTGATGGCTACACCTTC. The variable domain in full, with the rest retrieved from reference TRBV19 and TRBJ1-2, is DGGITQSPKYLFRKEGQNVTLSCEQNLNHDAMYWYRQDPGQGLRLIYYSQIVNDFQKGDIAEGYSVSREKKESFPLTVTSAQKNPTAFYLCASSSDRGRDGYTFGSGTRLTVV.

The genes are TRBV9 and TRBJ2-1; 8 bases line up with TRBD2. This CDR3 spans 14 amino acids. Germline values: CDR1 SGDLS, CDR2 YYNGEE. V was clipped by 4 bases and J by 2 bases; unmatched bases: 2. The CDR3 sequence: CASSLGLAYNEQFF. DNA for the CDR3: TGTGCCAGCAGCTTGGGACTAGCCTACAATGAGCAGTTCTTC.

The chain employs TRBV4-1 and TRBJ1-1, with D possibly matching TRBD1 (5 bases). Germline values: CDR1 MGHRA, CDR2 YSYEKL. With 0 bases removed from V and 3 bases from J, the gap between germline ends came to 11 bases. CDR3 length: 15 residues. CDR3 in amino acids: CASSQEGGADTEAFF. The CDR3, as DNA: TGCGCCAGCAGCCAAGAAGGAGGGGCGGACACTGAAGCTTTCTTT.

This clone appeared a single time. The chain recombines TRBV10-3 with TRBJ2-1, with unresolved D. This CDR3 is built from 11 residues. V was cut by 10 bases and J by 4 bases, with 8 bases left in between. Germline loops: CDR1 ENHRY, CDR2 SYGVKD. The CDR3 DNA is TGTGCCAGCGGATCTTACAATGAGCAGTTCTTC. It specifies CASGSYNEQFF.

V usage is TRBV30 and J usage is TRBJ1-4, with TRBD1 as a possible D gene (6 bases). Trimming removed 8 bases from V and 8 bases from J, with 21 bases in between. The CDR3 is 14 residues long. Germline V lookup: CDR1 GTSNPN, CDR2 SVGIG (reference sequence). The CDR3 protein is CAGRGSALGEKLFF. The CDR3 region has the DNA TGTGCCGGAAGGGGGTCCGCCTTAGGGGAAAAACTGTTTTTT.

V is TRBV12-2 and J is TRBJ1-5. TRBV12-2 represents a pseudogene. The length of the CDR3 is 16 residues. CDR3 amino acids: CASRSRFWVKDQPQHF. The DNA of the CDR3 is TGTGCAAGTCGCTCCCGGTTTTGGGTAAAAGATCAGCCCCAGCATTTT.

The chain carries TRBV7-9 and TRBJ2-1, with TRBD2 matching over 8 bases. V shed 5 bases and J 2 bases; nucleotides not matched to a gene: 8. The CDR3 length is 16 residues. Germline-derived CDR1 and CDR2 are SEHNR and FQNEAQ (reference sequence). The CDR3 DNA is TGTGCCAGCAGCGCCACCGGGACTAGGGCCTACAATGAGCAGTTCTTC. As protein: CASSATGTRAYNEQFF.